Here is one TCR beta chain with its context. During active infection, Seattle patients enrolled and were then monitored through disease. The data stem from a study of blood T cell repertoires in COVID-19. Study-wide context: The origin of the acute and convalescent COVID-19 samples was the United States, Italy and Spain. Sources were T cells, B-cell-depleted T cells, or PBMCs; the material itself was cDNA or gDNA.

The CDR3 covers 16 residues. The germline gives CDR1 SGHDT, CDR2 YYEEEE. Trimming took off 1 base at V and 5 bases at J, with 17 bases between the two ends. In the original analysis: Cell counts per sample came from amplifying reference gene primers. Here immunoSEQ multiplex PCR was the method, and the copy in TCRdb shows in-frame clones only, minus some. From that table come the V and J calls and clone size; the DNA was used to work out D and trimming. The sample lists roughly 170,000 clones; approximately 85% were seen once. This receptor was taken from a woman aged 50 to 60 with COVID-19, enrolled during active disease. Sequenced: peripheral blood. The chain couples TRBV5-6 to TRBJ2-3; perhaps TRBD2 as D (5 bases). CDR3: CASSLFIRGQGDTQYF. CDR3 sequence (DNA): TGTGCCAGCAGCTTGTTTATCCGGGGTCAAGGAGATACGCAGTATTTT.